The clone carrying this TCR beta chain was seen once. Its specificity is not known. The sample is drawn from a study of cytomegalovirus exposure and HLA in healthy donors. Study results and limitations: An ancestry cluster, one associated with Asian ancestry, reportedly showed fewer N-insertions than the approximately 650-donor mean in a later analysis.

Germline V gives CDR1 SGHTS, CDR2 YDEGEE. V dropped 1 base and J dropped 6 bases, with 11 bases sitting between them. The CDR3 extends over 14 amino acids. Researchers ran the PCR with 60 Vbeta and 13 Jbeta primers. The assay was immunoSEQ multiplex PCR, and TCRdb's table has in-frame clones only and misses some. The table lists 150,000 to 200,000 clones, around 75% of them singletons, with approximately 0.39% in the top ten. Sequenced sample: PBMCs. The V gene is TRBV5-8, the J gene TRBJ1-5; the D gene is possibly TRBD1 (5 bases). This receptor was identified in a male donor in good health and CMV-seropositive. The CDR3 spells CASSLSGRGQPQHF. The CDR3 nucleotides read TGTGCCAGCAGCTTGTCAGGGAGGGGTCAGCCCCAGCATTTT.